Sequencing of this T cell receptor (beta chain) was carried out in a study of cytomegalovirus exposure and HLA in healthy donors (dated by TCRdb to between 2016 and 2019). In terms of the full investigation: According to a later analysis, the 120 or so validation repertoires were produced on the same platform as the 666 repertoires of the first cohort. The study aimed to test whether cataloging public T cell receptors could reveal signatures of past pathogen exposure. Along with the approximately 700-subject first cohort, a separate validation cohort of 120 different subjects was used. The study combined high-throughput TCR immunosequencing, statistical association of individual TCRs with disease status, and machine learning to predict cytomegalovirus infection status. Points the paper makes about the study in general: A later analysis found that TCRs clustered in the first cohort also tended to co-occur in the 120 validation repertoires, with 94% of cluster scores above 0. The classifier was reported to diagnose cytomegalovirus status with high specificity and sensitivity in both the original and validation cohorts. Most TCR sequences were seen in very few donors, while some public TCRs were found in many individuals. The validation cohort had no HLA typing available for a later analysis, so co-occurrence within that cohort was assessed over all 120 or so repertoires. It was suggested by the authors that the approach could potentially be generalized to other disease states and immunological phenotypes. The study gave a list of some 150 TCR beta chains associated with cytomegalovirus. A few of the identified cytomegalovirus-associated TCR beta chains were confirmed in vitro to be specific for cytomegalovirus antigens.

The CDR3, from cysteine to phenylalanine, totals 13 residues. Of the read, only the CDR3 DNA is kept; its 39 bases are in frame from base 1. CDR1 and CDR2 are read off the germline V gene as SGHNT and YENEEA. V was cut back by 1 base and J by 12 bases, leaving a gap of 15 bases between them. The donors belonged to the validation cohort of approximately 130 subjects, which was separate from the roughly 670-subject first cohort. Library construction relied on the immunoSEQ multiplex PCR assay. In the authors' own workflow: A statistical classification framework was built to diagnose cytomegalovirus status from the catalog of TCR beta chain sequences. TCRdb took over this immuneACCESS table, retaining in-frame rearrangements with V and J assigned. Such tables are incomplete; in checked studies, under half of the missing clones stem from an unresolved V gene, and the remainder is unexplained. That table is the source of V, J and clone size, and D and trimming were worked out from the DNA. The sample table lists about 240,000 clones, about 86% of them with a count of one. Around 1.2% of the sample is in the top ten clones.

For this clone: Its antigen is unknown. Base quality data are lacking; no much larger clone is found one base away.

This sequence uses TRBV11-3 and TRBJ1-1; the D gene cannot be named for sure. The sequenced material came from PBMCs. The clonotype comes from a woman aged 30 to 39 in good health and CMV-seropositive. The CDR3 in this case is CASSLVPTDYTFF. In nucleotides, the sequence is TGTGCCAGCAGCTTAGTACCCACAGACTATACTTTCTTT.